This T cell receptor (beta chain) was obtained from a study of CD8+ T cells in alopecia areata. The treatment here: oral pan-JAK inhibitor, 5-10 mg twice daily. To note about this clone: Antigen unknown.

RNA was isolated and reverse transcribed to cDNA, the sequencing template. Profiled with immunoSEQ multiplex PCR; TCRdb holds only in-frame clones, not every one. There are 150,000 to 200,000 clones in the sample; approximately 49% occur only once, and over 9.5% lies in the top ten. The CDR3 contains 16 residues. In germline, CDR1 is LNHNV, CDR2 YYDKDF (reference sequence). Trimming removed 5 bases from V and 4 bases from J; junction bases left unmatched: 10. The study's findings and limits: Sequences from scalp samples also cover resident alphabeta T cells of normal skin.

The input for sequencing was CD8+ T cells sorted from blood, taken around week 53, from a patient treated with tofacitinib. J is TRBJ1-5 and V is TRBV15; 8 nucleotides agree with TRBD1. The source of this sequence is a human donor with alopecia areata. In nucleotides, the CDR3 is TGTGCCACCAGCCAGAGGGGGACAGGAGTAAATCAGCCCCAGCATTTT. Translated: CATSQRGTGVNQPQHF.